The clone carrying this TCR beta chain has at least ten counts. No antigen is known for it. The CDR3 runs to 13 residues. Germline CDR1 reads LNHDA; CDR2 reads SQIVND (reference sequence). The V gene end was trimmed by 7 bases and the J gene end by 5 bases; junction bases not matched to a gene: 7. This sample was taken from a study of T-cell memory formation after mild COVID-19. TCR alpha and TCR beta cDNA libraries with sample barcodes and UMIs came from 5'RACE using constant-segment primers. From the 5' RACE reads, TCRdb called clonotypes with MiXCR, one entry per CDR3 protein. The table records roughly 370,000 distinct CDR3 sequences, around a sixth of them present only once. Regarding the study as a whole: The study detected some responding clones in pre-infection memory, suggesting cross-reactive memory joined. Clones that contracted from day 15 to 85 were balanced CD4/CD8, while later expanders leaned CD4+.

What was sequenced was PBMCs or a T cell subset sorted from them (not recorded which). The TCR originated in a man younger than 30 who had mild COVID-19 (a few samples of this study predate the infection). Cell type and time point are not known. The chain has TRBV19 and TRBJ1-2; 7 positions agree with TRBD1. In DNA form, the CDR3 reads TGTGCCAGTAAAACGACAGGGCCTTATGGCTACACCTTC. This gives the protein CASKTTGPYGYTF.